The 25 T cell receptor beta chains listed next were all sequenced from one sample in a study of vaccination effects on CD4 cells after COVID-19. Assay: immunoSEQ multiplex PCR; the TCRdb copy retains only in-frame clones and omits some. Of 50,000 to 60,000 clones in the sample, under 70% were seen once. Sequencing was preceded by expansion of antigen-specific CD4+ T cells with viral peptide pools in the ViraFEST assay. Culturing for roughly 9 days preceded CD4+ T cell isolation. People in the vaccine group had not been infected with SARS-CoV-2 before, and their nucleocapsid antibodies were negative. Their cognate antigens are unknown. This material consisted of CD4+ T cells from PBMCs cultured with SARS-CoV-2 spike peptides, taken before COVID-19 vaccination. The source of these receptors is a human donor who received a COVID-19 vaccine.

The genes are TRBV28 and TRBJ1-2; D unclear. There are 12 residues in the CDR3. Between the trimmed V and J ends, which lost 2 bases and 7 bases, there was a span of 8 bases. Per the germline V gene, CDR1 is MDHEN and CDR2 is SYDVKM. Here the CDR3 reads CASSLRKAGYTF. The CDR3 DNA follows: TGTGCCAGCAGTTTAAGAAAAGCTGGCTACACCTTC.

This chain joins TRBV30 and TRBJ1-4, with D uncertain. The CDR3 is made up of 13 amino acids. The germline V gene has CDR1 GTSNPN and CDR2 SVGIG (reference sequence). Trimming cost V 1 base and J 7 bases, with 10 bases left between them. The CDR3 region has the DNA TGTGCCTGGAGTGAACGGGCGGTTGAAAAACTGTTTTTT. It translates to CAWSERAVEKLFF.

This chain joins TRBV30 and TRBJ2-1; 15 bases agree with TRBD2. V shed 2 bases and J 9 bases; nucleotides not matched to a gene: 2. The CDR3 contains 14 residues. Germline assignment: CDR1 GTSNPN and CDR2 SVGIG (reference sequence). CDR3 amino acids: CAWSRTSGGGEQFF. As DNA, the CDR3 is TGTGCCTGGAGTAGGACTAGCGGGGGGGGTGAGCAGTTCTTC.

This clone occurred a few times. The chain is built from TRBV9 and TRBJ2-2; 14 bases are shared with TRBD2. CDR1 and CDR2 (germline): SGDLS, YYNGEE. The ends lost 2 bases at V and 5 bases at J; junction bases unmatched: 2. The CDR3 covers 16 residues. The CDR3 region has the DNA TGTGCCAGCAGCGTGGGACTAGCGGGAGTTACCGGGGAGCTGTTTTTT. It yields the protein CASSVGLAGVTGELFF.

The gene calls are TRBV18 and TRBJ2-2, with D possibly being TRBD2 (6 bases). This CDR3 has 16 amino acids. V was shortened by 2 bases and J by 0 bases, with 10 bases between the two germline ends. Germline values: CDR1 KGHSH, CDR2 LQKENI. CDR3 sequence reads: CASSPGGLTNTGELFF. The CDR3 bases are TGTGCCAGCTCACCAGGGGGACTCACGAACACCGGGGAGCTGTTTTTT.

This clone was detected a few times. In nucleotides, the CDR3 is TGTGCCATCGGGGGGACAGGGCGGGACACTGAAGCTTTCTTT. It specifies CAIGGTGRDTEAFF. V gene TRBV10-3 combines with J gene TRBJ1-1; TRBD1 aligns across 9 bases. This CDR3 is 14 amino acids long. The germline gives CDR1 ENHRY, CDR2 SYGVKD. Trimming took 8 bases from V and 3 from J; bases not matched to a gene: 7.

The table lists this clone with a few counts. The chain joins TRBV6-5 to TRBJ1-3; 7 positions match TRBD1. The CDR3 is 13 amino acids. Germline V lookup: CDR1 MNHEY, CDR2 SVGAGI. J lost 7 bases, V lost 8 bases, and 8 bases had no gene match. As DNA, the CDR3 is TGTGCCAGCCAGTTACCAGGGGGGAACACCATATATTTT. The encoded protein is CASQLPGGNTIYF.

The chain is built from TRBV5-1 and TRBJ2-1; 7 nucleotides line up with TRBD2. J lost 2 bases, V lost 6 bases, and 8 bases had no gene match. Germline V gene lookup returns CDR1 SGHRS and CDR2 YFSETQ. The CDR3 contains 15 residues. In nucleotides, the CDR3 is TGCGCCAGCAATACCGGGACTACCCCCTACAATGAGCAGTTCTTC. Its translation is CASNTGTTPYNEQFF.

This chain joins TRBV5-4 and TRBJ1-1; 8 nucleotides align to TRBD1. The CDR3 is made up of 17 amino acids. The germline V gene encodes CDR1 SGHNT and CDR2 YYREEE (reference sequence). J gave up 5 bases and V 4 bases, and 16 bases lay outside the gene matches. The chain's CDR3 is CASSRESFVDRGTEAFF. The DNA for the CDR3 is TGTGCCAGCAGCAGAGAAAGTTTCGTCGACAGGGGAACTGAAGCTTTCTTT.

The rearrangement uses TRBV27 and TRBJ1-2; tentative D call: TRBD1 (5 bases). V gave up 4 bases and J gave up 8 bases, with 26 bases separating them. Per the germline V gene, CDR1 is MNHEY and CDR2 is SMNVEV (reference sequence). This CDR3 comprises 17 residues. Here the CDR3 DNA reads TGTGCCAGCAGTTCCCAAGGTCCGGCTGGGGGAAGTCGGGGCTACACCTTC. This gives the protein CASSSQGPAGGSRGYTF.

V usage is TRBV4-2 and J usage is TRBJ2-1; 11 positions match TRBD2. This CDR3 contains 15 residues. Germline V gives CDR1 LGHNA, CDR2 YNFKEQ. V lost 3 bases, J lost 7 bases, and 5 bases stayed unmatched. CDR3 residues: CASSQPGLAANEQFF. CDR3 sequence (DNA): TGTGCCAGCAGCCAGCCGGGACTAGCGGCTAATGAGCAGTTCTTC.

This clone occurred once. This chain links TRBV11-3 with TRBJ2-3; TRBD2 is a possible D gene (6 bases). V was trimmed by 5 bases and J by 1 base, leaving 13 bases between them. This CDR3 comprises 15 residues. The germline CDR1 and CDR2 sequences are SGHNT and YENEEA. For the CDR3, the DNA is TGTGCCAGCAGCCCGGGGAGGCAACGCACAGATACGCAGTATTTT. It encodes CASSPGRQRTDTQYF.

This sequence joins TRBV18 and TRBJ2-3; perhaps D is TRBD1 or TRBD2 (5 bases each). This CDR3 is built from 14 residues. The V end lost 5 bases, the J end lost 4 bases, and 13 bases lay between the germline ends. Germline CDR1 is KGHSH and CDR2 is LQKENI. CDR3 sequence (DNA): TGTGCCAGCTCAGCTATTGGGGGAGCAGATACGCAGTATTTT. Protein sequence: CASSAIGGADTQYF.

The chain has TRBV10-3 and TRBJ2-6; D might be TRBD2 (7 bases). Germline assignment: CDR1 ENHRY and CDR2 SYGVKD. Trimming removed 5 bases from V and 1 base from J, with 18 bases in between. The CDR3 has 18 amino acids. The CDR3 DNA sequence: TGTGCCATCAGTCCACCGAGAGGGGGGGAGTCTGGGGCCAACGTCCTGACTTTC. Amino acid sequence: CAISPPRGGESGANVLTF.

J is TRBJ1-5 and V is TRBV5-4, with D perhaps matching TRBD1 (5 bases). This CDR3 is built from 14 residues. CDR1 and CDR2 from the germline V gene are SGHNT and YYREEE (reference sequence). V was cut by 4 bases and J by 4 bases, with 12 bases left in between. CDR3 bases: TGTGCCAGCAGCCCGGGTGGGGGGAATCAGCCCCAGCATTTT. Amino acids: CASSPGGGNQPQHF. Full variable domain (remainder filled in from reference TRBV5-4 and TRBJ1-5): ETGVTQSPTHLIKTRGQQVTLRCSSQSGHNTVSWYQQALGQGPQFIFQYYREEENGRGNFPPRFSGLQFPNYSSELNVNALELDDSALYLCASSPGGGNQPQHFGDGTRLSIL.

The J gene is TRBJ1-6, the V gene TRBV19, with 8 bases that match TRBD1. Trimming took 5 bases from V and 6 from J; bases not matched to a gene: 6. The CDR3 extends over 15 amino acids. Looked up from germline, CDR1 is LNHDA and CDR2 is SQIVND (reference sequence). The CDR3 DNA follows: TGTGCCAGTAGTCCGCGGGACAGGTTTAATTCACCCCTCCACTTT. Protein sequence: CASSPRDRFNSPLHF.

The chain links TRBV7-2 to TRBJ2-1; 7 bases line up with TRBD2. V dropped 0 bases and J dropped 6; count of bases not matched to a gene: 11. This CDR3 region has 17 residues. Looked up from germline, CDR1 is SGHTA and CDR2 is FQGNSA. The CDR3 sequence: CASSLAGGSVLGNEQFF. The DNA for the CDR3 is TGTGCCAGCAGCTTAGCGGGCGGGAGTGTGTTAGGCAATGAGCAGTTCTTC.

In its sample, this clone was seen a few times. This sequence joins TRBV14 and TRBJ2-5, with TRBD2 identical over 14 bases. Per germline, CDR1 SGHDN and CDR2 FVKESK. This CDR3 has 18 residues. The V gene end was trimmed by 4 bases and the J gene end by 5 bases; junction bases not matched to a gene: 12. The CDR3 DNA reads TGTGCCAGCAGCCCCTCCGGACTAGCGGGGGGCAGAGGGGAGACCCAGTACTTC. Protein: CASSPSGLAGGRGETQYF.

This chain joins TRBV5-4 and TRBJ1-2, with no clear D. Germline CDR1 reads SGHNT; CDR2 reads YYREEE (reference sequence). The germline V and J ends were trimmed by 0 bases and 3 bases, with 6 bases remaining between them. This CDR3 is built from 13 residues. The CDR3 nucleotides read TGTGCCAGCAGCTTGGCTGGGGACTATGGCTACACCTTC. It yields the protein CASSLAGDYGYTF. Full variable domain (outside the CDR3, taken from reference TRBV5-4 and TRBJ1-2): ETGVTQSPTHLIKTRGQQVTLRCSSQSGHNTVSWYQQALGQGPQFIFQYYREEENGRGNFPPRFSGLQFPNYSSELNVNALELDDSALYLCASSLAGDYGYTFGSGTRLTVV.

The rearrangement uses TRBV6-5 and TRBJ2-7; 12 bases fit TRBD2. The CDR3 consists of 15 residues. The germline V gene has CDR1 MNHEY and CDR2 SVGAGI. The V and J ends lost 6 bases and 2 bases, in that order; junction bases with no gene match: 5. The CDR3 DNA sequence: TGTGCCAGCAGGTCACTAGCGGGAGGCACCTACGAGCAGTACTTC. It encodes CASRSLAGGTYEQYF.

The rearrangement links TRBV7-9 to TRBJ2-7; D is perhaps TRBD1 or TRBD2 (5 bases each). Germline CDR1 reads SEHNR; CDR2 reads FQNEAQ (reference sequence). Trimming took off 5 bases at V and 0 bases at J, with 11 bases between the two ends. There are 14 residues in the CDR3. The DNA for the CDR3 is TGTGCCAGCAGCCCGGGACGTAGCTCCTACGAGCAGTACTTC. Translating it yields CASSPGRSSYEQYF.

The CDR3 coding sequence is TGTGCCAGCAGTTTGAGGGGATATGGCTACACCTTC. Encoded protein: CASSLRGYGYTF. The chain recombines TRBV12-3 or TRBV12-4 with TRBJ1-2; the D gene is possibly TRBD1 (5 bases). The germline V and J ends were trimmed by 3 bases and 5 bases, with 7 bases remaining between them. The CDR3 sequence is 12 residues long.

Here the CDR3 reads CASSHRTGSTDTQYF. In DNA form, the CDR3 reads TGTGCCAGTAGTCATCGGACAGGGAGCACAGATACGCAGTATTTT. The V and J genes are TRBV19 and TRBJ2-3; TRBD1 aligns across 8 bases. The V gene end was trimmed by 5 bases and the J gene end by 0 bases; junction bases not matched to a gene: 4. The length of the CDR3 is 15 residues. The germline gives CDR1 LNHDA, CDR2 SQIVND (reference sequence).

This clone was seen once. The rearrangement links TRBV6-5 to TRBJ2-7, with D perhaps matching TRBD1 (5 bases). V was pared by 0 bases and J by 4 bases, with 13 bases between. Germline V gives CDR1 MNHEY, CDR2 SVGAGI. The CDR3 length is 15 residues. DNA of the CDR3: TGTGCCAGCAGTTACTCAACACTAAAGGGGTACGAGCAGTACTTC. Its translation: CASSYSTLKGYEQYF.

The chain carries TRBV6-5 and TRBJ1-2, with unresolved D. Germline loops: CDR1 MNHEY, CDR2 SVGAGI. V was clipped by 0 bases and J by 5 bases, with 4 bases between them. The CDR3 is made up of 12 amino acids. The CDR3 spells CASSYSGYGYTF. CDR3 in DNA: TGTGCCAGCAGTTACTCGGGATATGGCTACACCTTC.